What follows are 16 T cell receptor beta chains derived from one specimen sequenced in a study of cytomegalovirus exposure and HLA in healthy donors. PCR used 60 Vbeta primers and 13 Jbeta primers. The data were produced by immunoSEQ multiplex PCR, yet TCRdb's version contains in-frame clones alone and is incomplete. The sample holds almost 200,000 clones, roughly 77% seen once. Material: PBMCs. The origin of the receptors is a male donor in good health and CMV-seropositive.

V and J are TRBV14 and TRBJ1-2; D remains ambiguous. CDR1 and CDR2 from the germline V gene are SGHDN and FVKESK. The CDR3 sequence is 13 residues long. V dropped 5 bases and J dropped 4 bases, with 11 bases sitting between them. CDR3 in amino acids: CASSSDGIYGYTF. The DNA for the CDR3 is TGTGCCAGCAGCTCGGACGGGATCTATGGCTACACCTTC.

This rearrangement joins TRBV7-3 to TRBJ1-1; 7 positions agree with TRBD1. CDR3 size: 13 residues. CDR1 is SGHTA, CDR2 FQGTGA, per germline. Losses at the gene ends were 5 bases for V and 5 bases for J; bases not matched to a gene: 5. For the CDR3, the DNA is TGTGCCAGCAGCCCCGAACAGGGGACTGAAGCTTTCTTT. Translated: CASSPEQGTEAFF.

CDR3 sequence reads: CATSREKARGSDTQYF. The CDR3 region has the DNA TGTGCCACCAGCAGAGAAAAAGCTCGGGGGTCAGATACGCAGTATTTT. The V call is TRBV15, the J call TRBJ2-3; D may be TRBD2 (6 bases). V was pared by 0 bases and J by 4 bases, with 14 bases between. This CDR3 region has 16 residues. Germline values: CDR1 LNHNV, CDR2 YYDKDF (reference sequence).

V and J are TRBV7-2 and TRBJ1-4; D might be TRBD1 (6 bases). The V and J ends lost 4 bases and 3 bases respectively, with 15 bases between them. From germline, CDR1 is SGHTA and CDR2 FQGNSA. This CDR3 is 16 amino acids long. CDR3 residues: CASSSISGAANEKLFF. As DNA, the CDR3 is TGTGCCAGCAGCTCCATCTCAGGGGCCGCTAATGAAAAACTGTTTTTT.

The V gene is TRBV19, the J gene TRBJ2-1, with 7 positions matching TRBD2. CDR1 and CDR2 (germline): LNHDA, SQIVND (reference sequence). Trimming took 3 bases from V and 4 from J; bases not matched to a gene: 9. The CDR3 extends over 16 amino acids. CDR3 sequence: CASSMGGRGPYNEQFF. CDR3 DNA: TGTGCCAGTAGTATGGGGGGGAGAGGACCTTACAATGAGCAGTTCTTC.

The chain combines TRBV15 with TRBJ2-1; TRBD2 matches 8 bases. Germline V CDR1 and CDR2: LNHNV, YYDKDF (reference sequence). J was trimmed by 4 bases and V by 0 bases; bases with no gene match: 20. The CDR3 length is 21 residues. The CDR3: CATSRDLTSGGWGTGYNEQFF. The CDR3 DNA follows: TGTGCCACCAGCAGAGACCTTACTAGCGGCGGCTGGGGAACGGGTTACAATGAGCAGTTCTTC.

The CDR3 bases are TGCGCCAGCAGCCAAGTAATAGCGGGAGGGAACAATGAGCAGTTCTTC. Protein: CASSQVIAGGNNEQFF. The genes are TRBV4-3 and TRBJ2-1, with 11 positions matching TRBD2. Germline CDR1 and CDR2: LGHNA and YSLEER. The J segment lost 5 bases and the V segment lost 1 base, leaving 4 bases of the junction unmatched. The CDR3 has 16 residues.

The V and J genes are TRBV11-1 and TRBJ1-2; 12 positions match TRBD1. The CDR3 sequence is 16 residues long. In germline, CDR1 is SGHAT, CDR2 FQDESV (reference sequence). With V trimmed by 3 bases and J by 8 bases, 10 bases remained unmatched. The CDR3 nucleotides are TGTGCCAGCAGCTTTGCAGTGCAAGGGACAGGGGGCGGCTACACCTTC. This encodes CASSFAVQGTGGGYTF.

This clone was recorded only once. This chain connects TRBV6-1 to TRBJ1-1; the D gene is possibly TRBD1 (6 bases). Trimming shortened V by 6 bases and J by 7 bases, and 12 bases separated the two germline ends. The CDR3 covers 12 residues. Germline V lookup: CDR1 MNHNS, CDR2 SASEGT. CDR3 bases: TGTGCCAGCAGCCCCCACAGGGATGAAGCTTTCTTT. It translates to CASSPHRDEAFF.

J is TRBJ2-2 and V is TRBV19; weak D call: TRBD1 (6 bases). The germline CDR1 and CDR2 sequences are LNHDA and SQIVND (reference sequence). This CDR3 has 15 residues. Trimming took 3 bases from V and 3 from J, leaving 11 bases between them. CDR3 sequence reads: CASSIGDRYTGELFF. The CDR3, as DNA: TGTGCCAGTAGTATTGGAGACAGGTACACCGGGGAGCTGTTTTTT.

The chain joins TRBV18 to TRBJ1-2; TRBD1 aligns across 7 bases. The ends lost 3 bases at V and 10 bases at J; junction bases unmatched: 11. The CDR3 totals 14 residues. Germline assignment: CDR1 KGHSH and CDR2 LQKENI. The CDR3 region is CASSPGQLQGTYTF. CDR3 bases: TGTGCCAGCTCACCCGGACAGCTACAGGGGACCTACACCTTC.

The V call is TRBV28, the J call TRBJ2-7, with TRBD1 matching 8 bases. The CDR3 contains 15 residues. J was trimmed by 5 bases and V by 6 bases; bases with no gene match: 12. CDR1 and CDR2 (germline): MDHEN, SYDVKM. In DNA form, the CDR3 reads TGTGCCAGCAGCCGTCGGGGCAGGGGGCGGGACGAGCAGTACTTC. It codes for CASSRRGRGRDEQYF.

The chain employs TRBV30 and TRBJ1-6; 9 bases are a match to TRBD1. With 4 bases clipped from V and 14 bases from J, the junction kept 12 bases outside the gene matches. The CDR3 runs 14 residues. Germline-derived CDR1 and CDR2 are GTSNPN and SVGIG (reference sequence). This CDR3 reads CAWKFVGQGNTLHF. The DNA for the CDR3 is TGTGCCTGGAAATTTGTAGGACAGGGGAACACCCTCCACTTT.

The V call is TRBV9, the J call TRBJ1-1; D is unresolved. The V gene's germline CDR1 is SGDLS and CDR2 YYNGEE. The CDR3 runs to 15 residues. V was trimmed by 3 bases and J by 10 bases, leaving 22 bases between them. The CDR3 spells CASSALGGGNEPAFF. CDR3 nucleotides: TGTGCCAGCAGCGCATTGGGTGGCGGAAACGAGCCAGCTTTCTTT.

The gene calls are TRBV19 and TRBJ2-1; 7 bases are shared with TRBD1. Germline V lookup: CDR1 LNHDA, CDR2 SQIVND (reference sequence). After removal of 4 bases from V and 5 bases from J, the junction contained 8 bases not matched to a gene. The CDR3 length is 15 residues. This CDR3 reads CASSTDRDGNNEQFF. DNA for the CDR3: TGTGCCAGTAGTACAGACAGGGATGGAAACAATGAGCAGTTCTTC.

CDR3 nucleotides: TGTGCCAGCAGCCCACCGGGGCTAGCGGGAGGGACCGGGGAGCTGTTTTTT. It encodes CASSPPGLAGGTGELFF. V usage is TRBV7-3 and J usage is TRBJ2-2; TRBD2 matches at 12 bases. Trimming at V came to 5 bases and at J to 5 bases, leaving 9 bases not matched to a gene. The CDR3 length is 17 residues. Germline loops: CDR1 SGHTA, CDR2 FQGTGA.